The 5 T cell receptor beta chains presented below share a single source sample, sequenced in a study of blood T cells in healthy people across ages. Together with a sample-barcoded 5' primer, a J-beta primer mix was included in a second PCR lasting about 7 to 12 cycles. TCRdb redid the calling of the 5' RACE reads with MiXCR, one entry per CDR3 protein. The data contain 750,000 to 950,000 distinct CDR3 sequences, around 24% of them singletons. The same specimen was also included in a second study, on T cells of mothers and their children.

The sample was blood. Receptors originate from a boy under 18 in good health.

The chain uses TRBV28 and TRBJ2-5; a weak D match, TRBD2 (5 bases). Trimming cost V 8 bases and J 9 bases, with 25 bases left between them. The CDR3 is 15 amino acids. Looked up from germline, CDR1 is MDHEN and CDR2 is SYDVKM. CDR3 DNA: TGTGCCAGCGCGGTCAGCGGCCGAAATAATGAGGCCCAGTACTTC. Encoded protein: CASAVSGRNNEAQYF.

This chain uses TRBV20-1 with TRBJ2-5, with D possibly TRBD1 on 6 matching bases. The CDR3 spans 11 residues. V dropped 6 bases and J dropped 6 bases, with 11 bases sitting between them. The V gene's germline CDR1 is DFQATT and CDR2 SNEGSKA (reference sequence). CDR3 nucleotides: TGCAGTGCGAATACAGGGCAGACCCAGTACTTC. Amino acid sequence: CSANTGQTQYF.

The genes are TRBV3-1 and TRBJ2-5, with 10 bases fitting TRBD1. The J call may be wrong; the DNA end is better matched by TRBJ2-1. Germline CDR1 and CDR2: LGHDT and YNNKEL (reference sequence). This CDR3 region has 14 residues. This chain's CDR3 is CASSHGTGANEQFF. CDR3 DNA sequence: TGTGCCAGCAGCCACGGGACAGGGGCCAATGAGCAGTTCTTC.

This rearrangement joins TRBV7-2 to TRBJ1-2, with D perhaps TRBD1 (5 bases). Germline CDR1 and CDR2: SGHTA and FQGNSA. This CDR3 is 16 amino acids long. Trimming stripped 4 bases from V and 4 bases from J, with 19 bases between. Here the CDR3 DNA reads TGTGCCAGCAGCTCGCCCCCCCCAAGACAGTTCTATGGCTACACCTTC. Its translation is CASSSPPPRQFYGYTF.

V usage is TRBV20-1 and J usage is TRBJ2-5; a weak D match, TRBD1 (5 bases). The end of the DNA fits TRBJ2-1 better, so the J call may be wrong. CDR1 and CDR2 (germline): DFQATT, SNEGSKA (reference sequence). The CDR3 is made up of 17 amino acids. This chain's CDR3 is CSADRRDSRSSYNEQFF. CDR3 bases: TGCAGTGCTGATCGCCGAGACAGCCGAAGCTCCTACAATGAGCAGTTCTTC.